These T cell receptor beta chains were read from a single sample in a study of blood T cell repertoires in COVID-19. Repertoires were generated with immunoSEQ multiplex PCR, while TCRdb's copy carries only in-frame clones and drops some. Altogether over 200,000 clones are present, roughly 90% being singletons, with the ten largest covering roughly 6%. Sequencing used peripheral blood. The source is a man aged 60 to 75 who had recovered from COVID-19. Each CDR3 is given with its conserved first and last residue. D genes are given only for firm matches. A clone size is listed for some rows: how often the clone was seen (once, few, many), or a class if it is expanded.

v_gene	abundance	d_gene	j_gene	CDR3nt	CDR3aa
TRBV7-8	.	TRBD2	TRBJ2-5	TGTGCCAGCAGCCTTTGGGGGGGGACCGCCCAAGAGACCCAGTACTTC	CASSLWGGTAQETQYF
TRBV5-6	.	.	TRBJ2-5	TGTGCCAGCAGCACCGAGGCAGCCAGGACCCAGTACTTC	CASSTEAARTQYF
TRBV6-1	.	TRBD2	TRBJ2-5	TGTGCCAGCAGTGAGGCGGGGGGGCTGGAGACCCAGTACTTC	CASSEAGGLETQYF
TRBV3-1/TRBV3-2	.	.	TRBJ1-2	TGTGCCAGCAGCCCCGACACCTTCCGGATCCGGGGTCGCAACTATGGCTACACCTTC	CASSPDTFRIRGRNYGYTF
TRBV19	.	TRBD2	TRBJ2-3	TGTGCCAGTAGTATAAAGACTAGCGGTTTCACAGATACGCAGTATTTT	CASSIKTSGFTDTQYF
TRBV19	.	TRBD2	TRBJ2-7	TGTGCCAGTAGTATTGTGGCTAGCGGGGGGGCCTACGAGCAGTACTTC	CASSIVASGGAYEQYF
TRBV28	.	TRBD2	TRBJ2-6	TGTGCCAGCACCCTTACCCGGGACTACTTCTCTGGGGCCAACGTCCTGACTTTC	CASTLTRDYFSGANVLTF
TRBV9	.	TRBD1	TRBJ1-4	TGTGCCAGCAGCGTAGAGGGACAGGGGTCTGAAAAACTGTTTTTT	CASSVEGQGSEKLFF
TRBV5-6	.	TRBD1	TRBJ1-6	TGTGCCAGCAGCTTACAGGGGCGGTATAATTCACCCCTCCACTTT	CASSLQGRYNSPLHF
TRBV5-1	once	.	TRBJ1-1	TGCGCCAGCAGCCTGTCGGTCGCAGGGTTGAACACTGAAGCTTTCTTT	CASSLSVAGLNTEAFF
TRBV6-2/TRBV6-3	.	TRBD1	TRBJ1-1	TGTGCCAGCAGTGACCAGGGGGCAGGAACTGAAGCTTTCTTT	CASSDQGAGTEAFF
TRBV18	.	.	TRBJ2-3	TGTGCCAGCTCACCAATATCTAGCACAGATACGCAGTATTTT	CASSPISSTDTQYF
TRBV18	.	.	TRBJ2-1	TGTGCCAGCTCCCTCTCCATGGACAGCTCCTACAATGAGCAGTTCTTC	CASSLSMDSSYNEQFF
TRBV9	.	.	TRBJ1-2	TGTGCCAGCGCTCCGGGAGGGACTAACTATGGCTACACCTTC	CASAPGGTNYGYTF
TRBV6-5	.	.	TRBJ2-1	TGTGCCAGCAGGGGACTCCCAAATGAGCAGTTCTTC	CASRGLPNEQFF
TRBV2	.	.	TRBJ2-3	TGTGCCAGCATCGGGGGGCTAGAGCGGCCGGGCACAGATACGCAGTATTTT	CASIGGLERPGTDTQYF
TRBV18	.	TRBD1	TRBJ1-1	TGTGCCAGCTCACCAGTGGGACAGGGAAGAACTGAAGCTTTCTTT	CASSPVGQGRTEAFF
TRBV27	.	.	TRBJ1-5	TGTGCCAGCGGGGGCCGGGTTACTCAGCCCCAGCATTTT	CASGGRVTQPQHF
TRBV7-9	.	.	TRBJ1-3	TGTGCCAGCGGCCCCTCGGGTGGAAACACCATATATTTT	CASGPSGGNTIYF
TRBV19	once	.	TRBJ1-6	TGTGCCAGTATCACTGCACCCCTCCACTTT	CASITAPLHF
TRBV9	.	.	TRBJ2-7	TGTGCCAGCAGCGTAGCCCCTGGGGCCGGCTACGAGCAGTACTTC	CASSVAPGAGYEQYF
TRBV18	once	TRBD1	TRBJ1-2	TGTGCCAGCTCACCCCTGACCGGGACAGGGGGCTCAAAAAACTATGGCTACACCTTC	CASSPLTGTGGSKNYGYTF
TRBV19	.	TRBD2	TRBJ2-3	TGTGCCAGTAGTAGCGGGAGGCCCAACACAGATACGCAGTATTTT	CASSSGRPNTDTQYF
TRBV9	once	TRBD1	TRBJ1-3	TGTGCCAGCAGCGCTACAGGGGGCTCTGGAAACACCATATATTTT	CASSATGGSGNTIYF
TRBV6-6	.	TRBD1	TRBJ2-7	TGTGCCAGCGGGGGGACAGGAAATTCCGCCTACGAGCAGTACTTC	CASGGTGNSAYEQYF